This TCR beta chain was found in a study of early stage breast cancer tumors. Sequencing was performed with immunoSEQ multiplex PCR; in TCRdb, only in-frame clones are kept and a portion is missing. The sample includes 50,000 or so clones, 65% to 90% of them seen just once. The CDR3 covers 15 residues. Germline lookup yields CDR1 SGHRS and CDR2 YFSETQ. V dropped 5 bases and J dropped 1 base, with 15 bases sitting between them. This chain links TRBV5-1 with TRBJ1-2; D not resolved. Source material: blood. The source is a person between 50 and 60 years old with breast cancer. The CDR3 nucleotides are TGCGCCAGCAGTCTGGGTACGGAACTTAACTATGGCTACACCTTC. Its translation: CASSLGTELNYGYTF.